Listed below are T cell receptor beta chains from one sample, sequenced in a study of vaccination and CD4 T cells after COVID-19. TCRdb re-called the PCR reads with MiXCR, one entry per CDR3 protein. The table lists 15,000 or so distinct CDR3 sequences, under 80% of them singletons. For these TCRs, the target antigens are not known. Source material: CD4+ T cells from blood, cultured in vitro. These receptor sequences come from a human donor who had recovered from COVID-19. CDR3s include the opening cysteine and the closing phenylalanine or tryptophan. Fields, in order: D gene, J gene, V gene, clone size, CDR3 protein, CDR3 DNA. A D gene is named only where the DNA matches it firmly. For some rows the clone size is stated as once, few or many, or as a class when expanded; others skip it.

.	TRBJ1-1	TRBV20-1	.	CSAREGGLNTEAFF	TGCAGTGCTAGAGAGGGGGGGCTGAACACTGAAGCTTTCTTT
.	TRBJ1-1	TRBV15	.	CATSRDSRAWGTEAFF	TGTGCCACCAGCAGAGATTCGAGGGCATGGGGCACTGAAGCTTTCTTT
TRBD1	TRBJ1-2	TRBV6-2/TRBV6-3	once	CASSYPDRGGYTF	TGTGCCAGCAGTTACCCCGACAGGGGAGGCTACACCTTC
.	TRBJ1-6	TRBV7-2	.	CASSVSNSPLHF	TGTGCCAGCAGCGTCAGTAATTCACCCCTCCACTTT
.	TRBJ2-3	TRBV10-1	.	CASSGAPGTDTQYF	TGCGCCAGCAGTGGGGCTCCCGGCACAGATACGCAGTATTTT
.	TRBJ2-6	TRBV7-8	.	CASSLGHSGANVLTF	TGTGCCAGCAGCTTAGGACACTCTGGGGCCAACGTCCTGACTTTC
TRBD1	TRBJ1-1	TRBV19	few	CASWDRGRVEAFF	TGTGCCAGTTGGGACAGGGGGCGAGTTGAAGCTTTCTTT
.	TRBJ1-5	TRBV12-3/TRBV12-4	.	CASSLDLTQGGNQPQHF	TGTGCCAGCAGTTTAGATCTCACACAGGGCGGGAATCAGCCCCAGCATTTT
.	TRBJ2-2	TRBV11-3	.	CASSLETNTGELFF	TGTGCCAGCAGCTTAGAAACGAACACCGGGGAGCTGTTTTTT
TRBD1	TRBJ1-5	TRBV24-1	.	CATSEGQGANQPQHF	TGTGCCACCAGTGAAGGACAGGGGGCGAATCAGCCCCAGCATTTT
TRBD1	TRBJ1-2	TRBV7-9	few	CASSLVGTVINYGYTF	TGTGCCAGCAGCTTAGTCGGGACAGTTATTAACTATGGCTACACCTTC
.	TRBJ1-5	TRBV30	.	CASSAGGGSQPQHF	TGTGCCTCTAGCGCCGGGGGAGGGAGTCAGCCCCAGCATTTT
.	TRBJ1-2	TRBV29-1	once	CSVEAGRRNYGYTF	TGCAGCGTTGAAGCAGGGCGTAGGAACTATGGCTACACCTTC
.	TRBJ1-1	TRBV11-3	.	CASSLGAKMNTEAFF	TGTGCCAGCAGCTTAGGAGCAAAAATGAACACTGAAGCTTTCTTT
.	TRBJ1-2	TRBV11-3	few	CASRTSHRSGGYTF	TGTGCCAGCAGGACGTCACACAGGAGCGGTGGCTACACCTTC
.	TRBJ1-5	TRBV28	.	CASQPQGSSNQPQHF	TGTGCCAGCCAACCACAGGGTAGTAGCAATCAGCCCCAGCATTTT
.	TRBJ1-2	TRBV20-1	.	CSARAYQNYGYTF	TGCAGTGCTAGAGCGTATCAGAACTATGGCTACACCTTC
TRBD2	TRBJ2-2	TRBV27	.	CASSLSAGPGELFF	TGTGCCAGCAGTTTGTCAGCGGGGCCCGGGGAGCTGTTTTTT
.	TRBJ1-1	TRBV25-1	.	CASSEGTVGGTEAFF	TGTGCCAGCAGTGAAGGCACCGTTGGGGGGACTGAAGCTTTCTTT
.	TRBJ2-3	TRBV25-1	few	CASSGPWRLSSTDTQYF	TGTGCCAGCAGTGGTCCATGGAGGCTTAGTAGCACAGATACGCAGTATTTT
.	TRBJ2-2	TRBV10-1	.	CASGLGGSRNTGELFF	TGCGCCAGCGGCCTTGGGGGGTCAAGGAACACCGGGGAGCTGTTTTTT
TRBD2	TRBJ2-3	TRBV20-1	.	CSARDQTSGGAETDTQYF	TGCAGTGCTAGAGATCAGACTAGCGGGGGGGCCGAGACAGATACGCAGTATTTT
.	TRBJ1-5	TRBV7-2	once	CASSLRTEYQPQHF	TGTGCCAGCAGCTTAAGGACAGAATATCAGCCCCAGCATTTT
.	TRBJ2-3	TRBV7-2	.	CASSLSGQTDTQYF	TGTGCCAGCAGCTTATCCGGCCAGACAGATACGCAGTATTTT
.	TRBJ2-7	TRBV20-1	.	CSGRHGTRSEEQYF	TGCAGTGGTAGACACGGGACACGCTCGGAGGAGCAGTACTTC
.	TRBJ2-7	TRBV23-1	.	CASTKGYEQYF	TGCGCCAGCACCAAGGGGTACGAGCAGTACTTC
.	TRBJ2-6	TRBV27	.	CASSLTSSGASVLTF	TGTGCCAGCAGCCTCACGAGCTCTGGGGCCAGCGTCCTGACTTTC
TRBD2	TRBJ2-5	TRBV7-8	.	CASSATSGRKETQYF	TGTGCCAGCAGCGCCACTAGCGGGAGGAAAGAGACCCAGTACTTC
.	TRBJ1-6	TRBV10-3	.	CAISTDRQSPLHF	TGTGCCATCAGCACGGACAGACAGTCACCCCTCCACTTT
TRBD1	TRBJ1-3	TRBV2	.	CASSPDRGGSGNTIYF	TGTGCCAGCAGTCCCGACAGGGGAGGATCTGGAAACACCATATATTTT
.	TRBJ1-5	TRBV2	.	CASSSQGHQPQHF	TGTGCCAGCAGTTCACAGGGTCATCAGCCCCAGCATTTT
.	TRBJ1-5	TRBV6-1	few	CASSEWGRGGGVYSNQPQHF	TGTGCCAGCAGTGAATGGGGACGGGGTGGTGGTGTATATAGCAATCAGCCCCAGCATTTT
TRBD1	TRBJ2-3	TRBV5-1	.	CASSFWAQGDTHYF	TGCGCCAGCAGCTTTTGGGCCCAGGGGGATACGCATTATTTT
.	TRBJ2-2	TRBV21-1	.	CASSNGLASGVDTGELFF	TGTGCCAGCAGCAATGGGCTAGCTAGCGGGGTCGACACCGGGGAGCTGTTTTTT
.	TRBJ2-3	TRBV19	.	CASSPEGPRIIDTQYF	TGTGCCAGTAGTCCTGAGGGTCCGAGGATTATAGATACGCAGTATTTT
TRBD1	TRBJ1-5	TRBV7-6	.	CASSLNKQGTPQHF	TGTGCCAGCAGCTTAAACAAACAGGGGACGCCCCAGCATTTT
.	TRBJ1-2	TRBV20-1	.	CSARGGSGRRPNYGYTF	TGCAGTGCTAGAGGCGGGTCCGGCCGGCGACCAAACTATGGCTACACCTTC
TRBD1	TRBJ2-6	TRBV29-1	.	CSVEANRGLAGANVLTF	TGCAGCGTTGAAGCTAACAGGGGCTTAGCTGGGGCCAACGTCCTGACTTTC
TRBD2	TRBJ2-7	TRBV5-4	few	CASSKGLAGATGYEQYF	TGTGCCAGCAGCAAAGGACTAGCGGGAGCTACCGGCTACGAGCAGTACTTC
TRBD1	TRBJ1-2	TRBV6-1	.	CASSREGATLGYGYTF	TGTGCCAGCAGTAGGGAGGGGGCGACGTTAGGCTATGGCTACACCTTC
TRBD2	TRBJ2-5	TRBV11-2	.	CASSLGLAGTRETQYF	TGTGCCAGCAGCTTAGGGCTAGCGGGGACCCGGGAGACCCAGTACTTC
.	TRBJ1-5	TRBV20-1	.	CSASEGVDQPQHF	TGCAGTGCTAGCGAGGGAGTTGATCAGCCCCAGCATTTT
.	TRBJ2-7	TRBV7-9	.	CASSFTPSYEQYF	TGTGCCAGCAGCTTTACACCATCCTACGAGCAGTACTTC
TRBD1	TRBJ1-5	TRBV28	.	CATLGGRDSQPQHF	TGTGCCACCCTCGGGGGGAGGGACAGTCAGCCCCAGCATTTT
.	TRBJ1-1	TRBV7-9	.	CASSLGDTYTEAFF	TGCGCCAGCAGCTTAGGGGACACGTACACTGAAGCTTTCTTT
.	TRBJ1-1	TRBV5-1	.	CASSLDRVNTEAFF	TGCGCCAGCAGCTTGGACAGGGTGAACACTGAAGCTTTCTTT
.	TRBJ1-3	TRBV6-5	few	CASSYAGRRNTIYF	TGTGCCAGCAGTTACGCGGGACGCAGAAACACCATATATTTT
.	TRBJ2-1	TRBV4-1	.	CASSQREPGTSSYNEQFF	TGCGCCAGCAGCCAAAGAGAACCAGGGACCAGCTCCTACAATGAGCAGTTCTTC
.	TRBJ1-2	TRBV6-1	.	CASRQGLDWGYTF	TGTGCCAGCAGACAGGGCTTGGACTGGGGCTACACCTTC
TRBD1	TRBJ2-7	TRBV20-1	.	CSATPGQGTYEQYF	TGCAGTGCTACCCCGGGACAGGGGACCTACGAGCAGTACTTC
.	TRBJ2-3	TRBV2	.	CASSPQRTGTQYF	TGTGCCAGCAGCCCTCAACGCACAGGTACGCAGTATTTT